These 11 T cell receptor beta chains originate from one sample sequenced in a study of human T cells and chemical hapten exposure. TCRdb independently ran MiXCR on the RACE reads; one entry per CDR3 protein. The repertoire holds about 380,000 distinct CDR3 sequences, with roughly 6.3% as singletons. Time point: patch test 2, 6 weeks after DPC sensitization. Treatment in this sample: therapeutic diphenylcyclopropenone sensitization with weekly scalp DPC. The sample here was whole blood, taken in connection with sensitization to the hapten diphenylcyclopropenone (DPC). The receptor source for this set is a woman between 18 and 29 years old with alopecia areata. Some clones in this sample may be carry-over from other donors' samples.

This chain uses TRBV4-1 with TRBJ2-2; 7 bases align to TRBD2. The CDR3 runs 15 residues. Germline trimming cut 4 bases from V and 5 bases from J; bases unmatched to any gene: 7. The germline gives CDR1 MGHRA, CDR2 YSYEKL. CDR3 nucleotide sequence: TGCGCCAGCAGCCCTGGATTGGGGGGGACCGGGGAGCTGTTTTTT. It is translated as CASSPGLGGTGELFF.

This clonotype occurred many times. The rearrangement uses TRBV4-3 and TRBJ1-3; maybe TRBD1 (6 bases). Germline V gene sequence: CDR1 LGHNA, CDR2 YSLEER. The CDR3 is made up of 16 amino acids. V gave up 0 bases and J gave up 6 bases, with 15 bases separating them. CDR3 protein: CASSQEAPGQINTIYF. The CDR3 nucleotides read TGCGCCAGCAGCCAAGAAGCCCCCGGACAGATAAACACCATATATTTT.

This clonotype has at least ten counts. The chain employs TRBV28 and TRBJ2-7; 7 bases align to TRBD1. V dropped 6 bases and J dropped 7; count of bases not matched to a gene: 12. Per germline, CDR1 MDHEN and CDR2 SYDVKM. This CDR3 has 14 amino acids. The CDR3 DNA reads as TGTGCCAGCAGCGCCGACAGGGTAGTTGTAGAGCAGTACTTC. Its protein is CASSADRVVVEQYF.

The CDR3 coding sequence is TGTGCCAGCAGTCTCGCTCTGTGGACAGGGGAAAACATTCAGTACTTC. This gives the protein CASSLALWTGENIQYF. This chain connects TRBV12-3 or TRBV12-4 to TRBJ2-4; 9 nucleotides agree with TRBD1. CDR3 length: 16 residues. With V trimmed by 5 bases and J by 5 bases, 10 bases remained unmatched.

This clonotype has just a few counts. The chain links TRBV2 to TRBJ1-5; D not resolved. Trimming removed 5 bases at V and 0 bases at J, with 17 bases between. The CDR3 covers 17 residues. Germline assignment: CDR1 SNHLY and CDR2 FYNNEI. CDR3 bases: TGTGCCAGCAGTCAATCACTGGGCCTTCATAGCAATCAGCCCCAGCATTTT. This sequence encodes CASSQSLGLHSNQPQHF.

The chain joins TRBV5-1 to TRBJ1-4; 9 positions match TRBD1. V shed 4 bases and J 7 bases; nucleotides not matched to a gene: 5. The CDR3 is 14 amino acids. Germline CDR1 and CDR2: SGHRS and YFSETQ. The CDR3 coding sequence is TGCGCCAGCAGCGCCGGGACAGGGTTTGAAAAACTGTTTTTT. It encodes CASSAGTGFEKLFF.

This clonotype occurred a few times. The V and J genes are TRBV5-6 and TRBJ2-1; 8 bases align to TRBD2. V shed 0 bases and J 10 bases; nucleotides not matched to a gene: 6. The CDR3 has 14 residues. CDR1 is SGHDT and CDR2 is YYEEEE in the germline V gene. For the CDR3, the DNA is TGTGCCAGCAGCTTGGATAGCGGGGTCGTGGAGCAGTTCTTC. This sequence encodes CASSLDSGVVEQFF.

The chain couples TRBV7-8 to TRBJ2-7; 7 bases are a match to TRBD1. CDR1 SGHVS and CDR2 FQNEAQ come from the germline V gene. The CDR3 consists of 14 residues. Losses at the gene ends were 5 bases for V and 1 base for J; bases not matched to a gene: 5. CDR3 protein: CASSPDRTSYEQYF. The CDR3 DNA follows: TGTGCCAGCAGCCCGGACAGGACATCCTACGAGCAGTACTTC.

The J gene is TRBJ1-1, the V gene TRBV5-1; TRBD1 aligns across 9 bases. Germline values: CDR1 SGHRS, CDR2 YFSETQ. Unmatched junction bases numbered 6, after V lost 1 base and J lost 5 bases. This CDR3 region has 15 residues. The chain's CDR3 is CASSLSGTGWTEAFF. The DNA for the CDR3 is TGCGCCAGCAGCTTGTCCGGGACAGGGTGGACTGAAGCTTTCTTT.

This clonotype has at least ten counts. The gene calls are TRBV4-3 and TRBJ2-5; D ambiguous. This CDR3 region has 15 residues. Per germline, CDR1 LGHNA and CDR2 YSLEER. V lost 2 bases and J lost 1, with 11 bases in between. CDR3 amino acids: CASSQRGRVQETQYF. The CDR3 bases are TGCGCCAGCAGCCAACGCGGACGAGTCCAAGAGACCCAGTACTTC.

The chain combines TRBV5-1 with TRBJ2-5; D may be TRBD1 (5 bases). The CDR3 runs to 14 residues. V dropped 3 bases and J dropped 2 bases, with 11 bases sitting between them. CDR1 and CDR2 from the germline V gene are SGHRS and YFSETQ. The CDR3 reads CASSSTARQETQYF. The CDR3 bases are TGCGCCAGCAGCTCGACAGCTAGGCAAGAGACCCAGTACTTC.